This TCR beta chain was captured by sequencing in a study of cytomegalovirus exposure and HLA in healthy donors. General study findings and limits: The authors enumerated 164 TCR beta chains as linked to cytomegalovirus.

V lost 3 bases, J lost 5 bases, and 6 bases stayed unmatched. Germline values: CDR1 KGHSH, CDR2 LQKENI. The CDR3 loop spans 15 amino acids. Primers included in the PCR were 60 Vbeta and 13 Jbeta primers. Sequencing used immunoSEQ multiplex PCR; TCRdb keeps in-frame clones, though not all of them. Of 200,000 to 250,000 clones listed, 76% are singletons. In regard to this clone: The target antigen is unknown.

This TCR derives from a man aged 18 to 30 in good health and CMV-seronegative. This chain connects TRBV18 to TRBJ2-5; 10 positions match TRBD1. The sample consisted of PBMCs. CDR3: CASSPGTGDAETQYF. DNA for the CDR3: TGTGCCAGCTCACCCGGGACAGGGGATGCGGAGACCCAGTACTTC.